The 4 T cell receptor beta chains below all came from one sample that was sequenced in a study of shared clonotypes between healthy human individuals. Here immunoSEQ multiplex PCR was the method, and the copy in TCRdb shows in-frame clones only, minus some. The sample carries around 550,000 clones, 85% to 95% recorded once. Selected positively for CCR7 and CD45RO-negative, naive CD8 cells excluded terminally differentiated effector memory CD45RA+ cells. Sequencing used naive CD8+ T cells sorted from blood. All receptors come from a woman under 40 in good health.

The chain combines TRBV9 with TRBJ1-4, with D possibly being TRBD1 (5 bases). V was shortened by 3 bases and J by 8 bases, with 17 bases between the two germline ends. CDR3 length: 15 amino acids. The V gene's germline CDR1 is SGDLS and CDR2 YYNGEE. CDR3 nucleotides: TGTGCCAGCAGCGGAGGTGGGGGTATGTGGGAAAAACTGTTTTTT. It is translated as CASSGGGGMWEKLFF.

This clone showed up just once. The genes are TRBV11-2 and TRBJ1-1; possible D gene TRBD1, 6 bases. The V end lost 5 bases, the J end lost 3 bases, and 19 bases lay between the germline ends. This CDR3 is 16 amino acids long. Germline V gene data show CDR1 as SGHAT and CDR2 as FQNNGV. The CDR3 sequence: CASSLHTGISDTEAFF. CDR3 sequence (DNA): TGTGCCAGCAGCCTACACACAGGGATCTCGGACACTGAAGCTTTCTTT.

The chain links TRBV10-2 to TRBJ1-2; D is unresolved. Trimming took off 0 bases at V and 0 bases at J, with 11 bases between the two ends. Germline V lookup: CDR1 WSHSY, CDR2 SAAADI. The CDR3 is made up of 16 amino acids. This chain's CDR3 is CASSESRRLANYGYTF. DNA of the CDR3: TGCGCCAGCAGTGAGTCGAGGCGGTTAGCTAACTATGGCTACACCTTC.

CDR3 in amino acids: CASSGNPHWVDGNTIYF. CDR3 coding DNA: TGCGCCAGCAGCGGTAATCCTCACTGGGTGGATGGAAACACCATATATTTT. The chain has TRBV10-2 and TRBJ1-3, with D hard to call. V shed 6 bases and J shed 3 bases, with 21 bases lying between them. Germline V gives CDR1 WSHSY, CDR2 SAAADI. The CDR3 is 17 residues long.